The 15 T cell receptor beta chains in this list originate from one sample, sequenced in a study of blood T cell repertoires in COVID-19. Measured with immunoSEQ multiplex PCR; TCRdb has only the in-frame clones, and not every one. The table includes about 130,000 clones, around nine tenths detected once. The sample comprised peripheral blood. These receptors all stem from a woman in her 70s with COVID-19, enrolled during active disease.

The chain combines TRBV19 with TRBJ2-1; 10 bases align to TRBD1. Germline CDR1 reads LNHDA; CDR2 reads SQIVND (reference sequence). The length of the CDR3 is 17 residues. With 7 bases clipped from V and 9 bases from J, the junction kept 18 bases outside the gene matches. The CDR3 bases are TGTGCCAGTAACAGCCCTCCGGGACAGGGGTTCCGGGGTGAGCAGTTCTTC. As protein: CASNSPPGQGFRGEQFF. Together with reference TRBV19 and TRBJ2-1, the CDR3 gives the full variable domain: DGGITQSPKYLFRKEGQNVTLSCEQNLNHDAMYWYRQDPGQGLRLIYYSQIVNDFQKGDIAEGYSVSREKKESFPLTVTSAQKNPTAFYLCASNSPPGQGFRGEQFFGPGTRLTVL.

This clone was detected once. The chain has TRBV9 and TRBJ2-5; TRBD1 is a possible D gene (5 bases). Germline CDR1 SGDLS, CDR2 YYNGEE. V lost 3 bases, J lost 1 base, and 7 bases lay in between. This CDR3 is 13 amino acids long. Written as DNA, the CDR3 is TGTGCCAGCAGCGGTGGGGCCCAAGAGACCCAGTACTTC. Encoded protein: CASSGGAQETQYF.

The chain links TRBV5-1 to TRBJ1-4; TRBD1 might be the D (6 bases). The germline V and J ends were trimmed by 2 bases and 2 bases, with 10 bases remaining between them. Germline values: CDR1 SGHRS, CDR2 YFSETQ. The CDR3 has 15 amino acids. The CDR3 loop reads CASSFTGYTNEKLFF. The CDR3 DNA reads TGCGCCAGCAGCTTTACAGGGTACACTAATGAAAAACTGTTTTTT.

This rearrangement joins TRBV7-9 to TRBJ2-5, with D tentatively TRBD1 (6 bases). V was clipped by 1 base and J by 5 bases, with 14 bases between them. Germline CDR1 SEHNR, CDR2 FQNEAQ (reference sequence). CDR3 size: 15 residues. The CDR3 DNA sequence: TGTGCCAGCAGCTTAGGGTATAGGACAGATGAGACCCAGTACTTC. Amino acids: CASSLGYRTDETQYF.

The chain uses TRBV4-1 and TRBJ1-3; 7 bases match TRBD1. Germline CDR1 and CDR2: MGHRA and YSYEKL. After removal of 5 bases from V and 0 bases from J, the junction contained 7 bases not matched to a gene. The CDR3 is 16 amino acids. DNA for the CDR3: TGCGCCAGCAGCGGACGACAGGGTAGCTCTGGAAACACCATATATTTT. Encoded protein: CASSGRQGSSGNTIYF.

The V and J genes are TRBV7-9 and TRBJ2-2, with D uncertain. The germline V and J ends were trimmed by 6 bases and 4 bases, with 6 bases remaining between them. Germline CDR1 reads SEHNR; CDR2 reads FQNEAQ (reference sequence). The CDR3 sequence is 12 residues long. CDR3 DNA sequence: TGTGCCAGCAGACATACCACCGGGGAGCTGTTTTTT. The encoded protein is CASRHTTGELFF. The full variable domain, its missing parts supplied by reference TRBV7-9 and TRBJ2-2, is DTGVSQNPRHKITKRGQNVTFRCDPISEHNRLYWYRQTLGQGPEFLTYFQNEAQLEKSRLLSDRFSAERPKGSFSTLEIQRTEQGDSAMYLCASRHTTGELFFGEGSRLTVL.

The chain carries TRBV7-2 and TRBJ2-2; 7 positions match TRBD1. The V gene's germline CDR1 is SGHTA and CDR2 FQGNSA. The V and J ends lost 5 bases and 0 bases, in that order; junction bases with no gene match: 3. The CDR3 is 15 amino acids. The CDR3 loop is CASSLGQTNTGELFF. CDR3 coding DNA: TGTGCCAGCAGCCTGGGACAGACGAACACCGGGGAGCTGTTTTTT.

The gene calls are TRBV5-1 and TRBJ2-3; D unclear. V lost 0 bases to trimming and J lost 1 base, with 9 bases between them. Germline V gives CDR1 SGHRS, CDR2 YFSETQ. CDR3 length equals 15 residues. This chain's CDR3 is CASSLGGGGTDTQYF. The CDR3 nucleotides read TGCGCCAGCAGCTTGGGTGGCGGAGGCACAGATACGCAGTATTTT.

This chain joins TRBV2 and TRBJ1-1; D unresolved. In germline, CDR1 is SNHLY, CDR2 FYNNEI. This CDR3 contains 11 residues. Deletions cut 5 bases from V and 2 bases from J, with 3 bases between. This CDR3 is CASSLNTEAFF. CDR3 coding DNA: TGTGCCAGCAGTCTCAACACTGAAGCTTTCTTT.

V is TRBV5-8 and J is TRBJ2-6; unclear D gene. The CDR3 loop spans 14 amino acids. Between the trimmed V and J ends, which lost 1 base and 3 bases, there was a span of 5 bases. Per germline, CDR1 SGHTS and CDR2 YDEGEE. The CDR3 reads CASSLNLGANVLTF. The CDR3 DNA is TGTGCCAGCAGCTTGAATCTTGGGGCCAACGTCCTGACTTTC.

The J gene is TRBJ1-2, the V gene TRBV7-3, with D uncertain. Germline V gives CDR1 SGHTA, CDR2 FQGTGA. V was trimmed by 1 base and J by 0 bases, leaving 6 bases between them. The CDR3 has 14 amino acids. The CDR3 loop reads CASSLNRANYGYTF. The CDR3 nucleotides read TGTGCCAGCAGCTTAAACAGAGCTAACTATGGCTACACCTTC.

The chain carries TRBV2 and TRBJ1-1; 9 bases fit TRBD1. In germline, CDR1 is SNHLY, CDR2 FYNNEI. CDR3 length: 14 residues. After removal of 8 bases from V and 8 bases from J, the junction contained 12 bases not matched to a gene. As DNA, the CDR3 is TGTGCCAGCGACCGGGACAGGGAGGTACGGGAAGCTTTCTTT. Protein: CASDRDREVREAFF.

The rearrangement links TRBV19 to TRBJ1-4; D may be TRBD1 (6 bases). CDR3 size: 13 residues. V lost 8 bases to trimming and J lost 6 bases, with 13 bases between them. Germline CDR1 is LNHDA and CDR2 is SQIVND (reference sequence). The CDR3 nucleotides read TGTGCCAGTCAACACAGGGCCCATGAAAAACTGTTTTTT. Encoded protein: CASQHRAHEKLFF.

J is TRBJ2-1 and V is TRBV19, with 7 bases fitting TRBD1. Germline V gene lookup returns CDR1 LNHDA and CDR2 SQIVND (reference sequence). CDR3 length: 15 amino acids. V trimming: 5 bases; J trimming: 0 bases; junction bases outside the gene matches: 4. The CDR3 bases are TGTGCCAGTAGTGAGGGGGCTAACTCCTACAATGAGCAGTTCTTC. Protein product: CASSEGANSYNEQFF. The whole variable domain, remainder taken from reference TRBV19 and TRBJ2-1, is DGGITQSPKYLFRKEGQNVTLSCEQNLNHDAMYWYRQDPGQGLRLIYYSQIVNDFQKGDIAEGYSVSREKKESFPLTVTSAQKNPTAFYLCASSEGANSYNEQFFGPGTRLTVL.

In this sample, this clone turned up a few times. CDR3 nucleotide sequence: TGCAGCGTTGGGACTGGAGGGACTGAAGCTTTCTTT. Protein product: CSVGTGGTEAFF. The J gene is TRBJ1-1, the V gene TRBV29-1, with unresolved D. This CDR3 comprises 12 residues. Germline assignment: CDR1 SQVTM and CDR2 ANQGSEA. V lost 4 bases to trimming and J lost 5 bases, with 11 bases between them.